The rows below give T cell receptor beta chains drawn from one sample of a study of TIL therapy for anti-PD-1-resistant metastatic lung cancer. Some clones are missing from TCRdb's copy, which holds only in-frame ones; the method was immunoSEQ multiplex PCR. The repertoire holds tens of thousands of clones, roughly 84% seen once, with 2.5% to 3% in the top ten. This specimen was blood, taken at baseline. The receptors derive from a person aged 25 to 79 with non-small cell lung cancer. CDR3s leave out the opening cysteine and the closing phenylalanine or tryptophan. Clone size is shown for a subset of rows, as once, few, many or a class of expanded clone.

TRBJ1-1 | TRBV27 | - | ASSAMGVNTEAF
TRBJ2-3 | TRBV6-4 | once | ASSDPVAGSTDTQY
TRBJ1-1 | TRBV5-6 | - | ASSLGEVRGNTEAF
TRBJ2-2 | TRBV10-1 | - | AAGELF
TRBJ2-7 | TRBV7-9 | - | ASSYEGLAGGQYEQY
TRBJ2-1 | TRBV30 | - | AWEVGIYNEQF
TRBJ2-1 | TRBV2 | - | ATPAAGGWNEQF
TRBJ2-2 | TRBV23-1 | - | ASSQRQGEGTGELF
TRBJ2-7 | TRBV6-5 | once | ASRETGTYEQY
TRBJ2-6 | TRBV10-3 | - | AISGLSGANVLT
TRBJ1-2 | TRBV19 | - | ASRFPQGVRGYGYT
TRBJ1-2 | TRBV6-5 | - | ASSYSTGTGGYGYT
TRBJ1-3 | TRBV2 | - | ASSELPVGQRNTIY
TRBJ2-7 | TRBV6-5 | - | ATLSGNPSYEQY
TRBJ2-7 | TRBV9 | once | ASSVDSRGYEQY
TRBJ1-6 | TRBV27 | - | ASGLYNSPLH
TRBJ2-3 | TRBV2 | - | ASKTSGGTDTQY
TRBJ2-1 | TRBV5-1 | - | ATQGADYNEQF